This T cell receptor beta chain was recovered during a study of memory CD4+ T cells and cytomegalovirus serostatus. The sort gate was single viable CD3+CD4+CD8-CD45RO+ cells for memory CD4+ T cells. V lost 6 bases and J lost 0, with 12 bases in between. The CDR3 runs 15 residues. The V gene's germline CDR1 is MGHDK and CDR2 SYGVNS. Libraries were prepared by immunoSEQ multiplex PCR; TCRdb keeps only in-frame clonotypes and omits some of them. The sample contains 52,000 or so clones, approximately 83% of which appear only once. The chain recombines TRBV25-1 with TRBJ2-1; D tentatively fits TRBD1 or TRBD2 (5 bases each). The sequencing input was memory CD4+ T cells from blood. The sequence came from an adult in good health and CMV-seronegative. The CDR3 coding sequence is TGTGCCAGCAGGAAAGGGGACGGCTCCTACAATGAGCAGTTCTTC. Amino acid sequence: CASRKGDGSYNEQFF.